The sequence of this T cell receptor beta chain was determined in a study of cytomegalovirus exposure and HLA in healthy donors (dated by TCRdb to 2016 to 2017). Regarding the complete study: An earlier analysis of about 530 of the donors reported 276 Gb of sequence data and around 120 million unique TCR beta sequences obtained from about 170 million T cells. An early release that covered fewer than 750 HLA-typed donors contained approximately 300 gigabases of sequencing data and about 84 million unique TCR sequences. Of the roughly 400 genotyped donors, over 65% fell in the genetic ancestry cluster associated with self-reported Caucasian donors. The aim of the study was to test whether cataloging public T cell receptors could identify signatures of past pathogen exposure. The T cell repertoires of several hundred subjects were profiled by immunosequencing and related to cytomegalovirus serostatus. In addition to the first cohort of 666 subjects, a separate validation cohort of 120 different subjects was used. To predict cytomegalovirus infection status, the study combined high-throughput TCR immunosequencing, statistical association of individual TCRs with disease status, and machine learning. In a later analysis, previously published TCR beta repertoires from 550 to 750 donors were re-analyzed and high-resolution HLA genotyping was added so that TCR occurrence patterns could be studied. In the later analysis, no new phenotypic data were used to find candidate immune exposures; instead, reliance was placed on TCR beta sequences and their occurrence across donors. In an earlier analysis of 500 to 650 of the donors, high-throughput TCR beta sequencing was used to judge whether each TCR beta V gene segment behaved as functional or pseudogenic. Donor age, sex, ethnicity and CMV serostatus were collected together with the repertoire data. In a later genetic analysis, genome-wide SNP genotypes for about 55% of the roughly 670 donors were used, and that subset was treated as a discovery cohort. All discovery cohort repertoires had been generated using a single sequencing platform. Both class I and class II loci were covered by HLA typing, at four-digit resolution. The number of typed donors differed by locus: 629-630 for A, B, C, DRB1 and DQB1; 500 to 550 for DQA1; some 610 for DPA1; and roughly 490 for DPB1. Because of strong linkage in the cohort, roughly five DR-DQ haplotypes were treated as single units for association and clustering. Among around 400 genotyped donors of the cohort, an average of approximately 240,000 unique TCR beta nucleotide sequences was sequenced per donor, of which 15% to 20% were non-productive. Points the paper makes about the study in general: The classifier was reported to diagnose cytomegalovirus status with high specificity and sensitivity in both the original cohort and the validation cohort. Immune exposure information for the cohort was limited to CMV serostatus. In a later analysis, HLA-associated TCR beta chains showed more clonal expansion and lower generation probabilities than non-associated chains that were equally common. Three of the identified cytomegalovirus-associated TCR beta chains were confirmed in vitro to be specific for cytomegalovirus antigens. At a false discovery rate of 0.05, a later analysis linked around 17,000 TCR beta sequences to specific HLA alleles. The authors suggested that the approach could potentially be extended to other disease states and immunological phenotypes. Presence/absence analyses assumed roughly uniform sequencing depth across donors, an assumption that may not hold. A cluster of highly shared sequence variants was judged likely to be a technical artifact of the sequencing pipeline. Assigning TCR associations to individual alleles was difficult when HLA alleles, especially DR and DQ, strongly co-occurred. In the study, about 150 TCR beta chains were listed as associated with cytomegalovirus. Broadly in line with IMGT annotations, most TCR beta V segments showed up in productive rearrangements about 90% or about 30% of the time in an earlier analysis of 587 of the donors. The cohort was sequenced for TCR beta chains only, and without alpha or paired-chain data the features that could be detected were limited. A further reported finding was that TCR beta sequences accurately predicted the HLA-A and HLA-B alleles for most subjects in the first cohort. Because some donors lacked HLA typing at each locus, the association tests relied only on the typed subset. While some public TCRs were present in many individuals, most TCR sequences turned up only very rarely across donors. A later analysis found that TCR association rates varied across HLA loci, with DRB1 alleles showing the most associated TCRs and HLA-C alleles the fewest. Compared with the roughly 600-donor mean, donors in an Asian-associated ancestry cluster had fewer N-insertions in productive TCRs, according to a later genetic analysis. Because counts were too low, about 18 rarely observed V segments, including chromosome 9 orphons, were excluded from the earlier analysis of about 500 of the donors. Most CMV-associated TCR beta chains appeared to be HLA-restricted in a later analysis, and the HLA associations seemed to be driven largely by CMV exposure. In a later genetic analysis, a missense DCLRE1C variant was associated with V-gene and J-gene trimming of TCR beta chains, and the association was replicated in an independent cohort. According to a later analysis, parvovirus B19, influenza, CMV and Epstein-Barr virus appeared linked to several top co-occurrence clusters. Linkage disequilibrium might explain the correlated functional status among segregating V segments, but an unknown experimental factor could not be excluded.

The method behind the library was the immunoSEQ multiplex PCR assay. For the multiplex PCR, a mixture combining 60 forward primers for TCR Vbeta segments and 13 reverse primers for TCR Jbeta segments was used. A multiplex PCR assay on genomic DNA amplified the CDR3 region of rearranged TCR beta genes. The Illumina HiSeq System was used to sequence the amplified TCR beta libraries as 87-base-pair reads. From the authors' description of their analysis: A later analysis tallied 75 million to 95 million unique TCR beta chains across the approximately 670 repertoires, and approximately 12 million of those chains were shared by two or more donors. Raw reads were error-corrected and collapsed into unique sequences by a nearest-neighbor algorithm in which closely related sequences were merged to remove PCR and sequencing errors. To assign V, D and J gene segments, CDR3 sequences were aligned to IMGT reference sequences. For a sequence to be retained, a match of at least six nucleotides to both a V gene segment and a J gene segment was required. A rearrangement was called productive if the CDR3 had no stop codons and remained in frame with V and J, and every other rearrangement was called non-productive. CDR3 was defined according to IMGT convention as the region running from the second conserved V-encoded cysteine to the conserved J-encoded phenylalanine. The earlier analysis of some 550 of the donors excluded any sequence lacking an unambiguous match to a single V gene segment. In an earlier analysis of 587 of the donors, V segments were called functional above 56.7% productive rearrangements and were called segregating when the between-donor standard deviation exceeded 5%. A statistical classification framework was developed to diagnose cytomegalovirus status using the catalog of TCR beta chain sequences. In a later analysis, V and J genes were assigned by comparing TCR nucleotide sequences against IMGT/GENE-DB human TR gene sequences. In a later analysis, CDR3 sequences and most-parsimonious VDJ recombination scenarios were assigned using the TCRdist pipeline. In a later analysis, every TCR beta chain was defined by the combination of its CDR3 amino acid sequence and its V-gene family, and reads without a unique V-gene family were dropped. As a way to deal with suspected cross-contamination and a sequencing artifact, a later analysis dropped under 600 nucleotide sequences that were highly shared and had low generation probability. A later analysis calculated a clonal expansion index for each public chain from normalized within-repertoire ranks of inferred template counts. Generation probabilities in a later analysis came from a VDJ recombination model fitted to out-of-frame rearrangements, and those results were checked against IGoR. In a later analysis, TCR-TCR, TCR-HLA and TCR-CMV co-occurrence was scored with hypergeometric tests, and a repertoire-size bias correction was applied to TCR pairs. In a later analysis, false discovery rates were estimated by permuting HLA or CMV assignments 20 times. In a later analysis, co-occurring TCRs were grouped using DBSCAN, with TCRdist sequence similarity added in when clustering inside HLA-allele-positive subsets. For co-occurrence clustering, repertoires with fewer than 30,000 or more than 120,000 public chains were excluded, along with 5 or 6 repertoires with anomalous nucleotide sharing. TCRdb carries this immuneACCESS record with in-frame sequences only. Its versions omit some clonotypes, under half of them owing to an unresolved V gene in the studies checked, with the rest unexplained. The V and J calls and the clone size are those of that table, but D and trimming were determined from the DNA. A total of about 98,000 clones appear in this sample, 60% to 75% of them only once. The top ten clones comprise roughly 1.2% of the sample.

The cohort consisted of 650 to 700 healthy bone marrow donors. All cohort members were sampled while nominally healthy, although unrecorded immune exposures were likely present. The donor tested CMV seronegative, placing the donor among the 350 or so seronegative members of the cohort. A peripheral blood sample was provided by each donor, and peripheral blood mononuclear cells were used for TCR beta sequencing. Genomic DNA extraction from the blood cell samples was performed with the Qiagen DNeasy Blood Extraction Kit. To note about this clone: There is no known antigen for this receptor. No qualities accompany the bases; no much larger clone lies one base away.

The clonotype comes from a female donor in good health and CMV-seronegative. The source material was PBMCs.

CDR3 sequence: CASSLTQGVSQPQHF. The nucleotide sequence reads as follows: TGTGCCAGCAGCCTAACACAGGGAGTCAGTCAGCCCCAGCATTTT. The sequence joins TRBV6-1 to TRBJ1-5; the D segment could be TRBD1, given 6 matching bases. V is pared back by 6 bases and J by 6 bases, with 18 bases lying between the germline termini. For CDR1 and CDR2, the germline V gene lists MNHNS and SASEGT. The CDR3 starts with the cysteine, ends with the phenylalanine, and has 15 residues. The sequence is cut down to CDR3 DNA, 45 bases in frame from base 1.